The 16 T cell receptor beta chains presented below share a single source sample, sequenced in a study of OX40 agonist ivuxolimab in advanced cancers. Sequenced by immunoSEQ multiplex PCR; TCRdb stores in-frame clones only, minus some. The repertoire holds tens of thousands of clones, with about four fifths as singletons. This specimen was CD4+ or CD8+ T cells sorted from blood, taken in a trial of the OX40 agonist ivuxolimab. Every receptor here comes from an adult with an advanced solid tumor such as melanoma, head and neck, liver or kidney cancer.

A single count supports this clone. The chain uses TRBV25-1 and TRBJ2-3; D remains ambiguous. Germline-derived CDR1 and CDR2 are MGHDK and SYGVNS. The CDR3 contains 12 residues. Trimming pared 5 bases from V and 2 bases from J, leaving 5 bases between. In DNA form, the CDR3 reads TGTGCCAGCAGTACGACCACAGATACGCAGTATTTT. It is translated as CASSTTTDTQYF.

This chain links TRBV19 with TRBJ1-5, with D unresolved. V dropped 7 bases and J dropped 3 bases, with 22 bases sitting between them. Germline V gives CDR1 LNHDA, CDR2 SQIVND (reference sequence). This CDR3 is 17 amino acids long. As DNA, the CDR3 is TGTGCCAGTATGAGGGCCTACAGTGGAAGGAACAATCAGCCCCAGCATTTT. As protein: CASMRAYSGRNNQPQHF.

The chain employs TRBV7-9 and TRBJ1-1; a possible D gene is TRBD1 (6 bases). The CDR3 runs to 13 residues. The germline V gene has CDR1 SEHNR and CDR2 FQNEAQ (reference sequence). Trimming removed 5 bases at V and 8 bases at J, with 15 bases between. The DNA of the CDR3 is TGTGCCAGCAGCCCATACAGGGAATCCGAAGCTTTCTTT. Translation: CASSPYRESEAFF.

This clone has a handful of counts. The chain has TRBV5-1 and TRBJ1-5, with D possibly TRBD1 on 5 matching bases. The CDR3 totals 13 residues. The V and J ends lost 0 bases and 9 bases respectively, with 10 bases between them. Germline V lookup: CDR1 SGHRS, CDR2 YFSETQ. The CDR3 DNA reads TGCGCCAGCAGCTTGGATCTGGGGGGGCCCCAGCATTTT. Translated: CASSLDLGGPQHF.

The gene calls are TRBV2 and TRBJ2-7, with D possibly called TRBD1 or TRBD2 (5 bases each). Trimming left V 10 bases short and J 7 bases short, with 20 bases between. Germline CDR1 SNHLY, CDR2 FYNNEI. This CDR3 is built from 13 residues. In DNA, the CDR3 is TGTGCCACGGGGCGTAGGCCTCGAGGGGAGCAGTACGTC. Encoded protein: CATGRRPRGEQYV.

The chain is built from TRBV21-1 and TRBJ2-7; the table gives TRBD2 as D, unverified against the DNA. TRBV21-1 is a recognized pseudogene. The length of the CDR3 is 17 residues. Written as DNA, the CDR3 is TGTGCCAGCAGCAAAGGGGGTAGGGGGACTAGCGGGGACGAGCAGTACGTC. Translating gives CASSKGGRGTSGDEQYV.

This clone was seen a handful of times. The chain combines TRBV2 with TRBJ2-2; D is perhaps TRBD2 (7 bases). V gave up 7 bases and J gave up 7 bases, with 16 bases separating them. Germline V gene lookup returns CDR1 SNHLY and CDR2 FYNNEI. The CDR3 has 14 amino acids. In DNA form, the CDR3 reads TGTGCCAGCAACCCACGGGGGGCGGGCGGGGAGCTGTTTTTT. This translates into CASNPRGAGGELFF.

CDR3 in DNA: TGCGCCAGCAGCCAAGATCAGTGGCTAAACACAGATACGCAGTATTTT. Its protein is CASSQDQWLNTDTQYF. The chain couples TRBV4-1 to TRBJ2-3; D is ambiguous. Germline lookup yields CDR1 MGHRA and CDR2 YSYEKL. V lost 0 bases and J 2 bases, leaving 12 bases between the germline ends. The CDR3 length is 16 residues.

The chain recombines TRBV7-2 with TRBJ2-3, with 13 bases identical to TRBD2. From germline, CDR1 is SGHTA and CDR2 FQGNSA. The J segment lost 3 bases and the V segment lost 2 bases, leaving 5 bases of the junction unmatched. The CDR3 runs to 17 residues. The chain's CDR3 is CASSLIPGLAGTDTQYF. The CDR3 bases are TGTGCCAGCAGCTTAATCCCGGGACTAGCGGGAACAGATACGCAGTATTTT.

This clone was observed a handful of times. This chain links TRBV7-3 with TRBJ2-2, with TRBD1 identical over 9 bases. CDR3 length equals 17 residues. Looked up from germline, CDR1 is SGHTA and CDR2 is FQGTGA. After removal of 3 bases from V and 1 base from J, the junction contained 6 bases not matched to a gene. DNA for the CDR3: TGTGCCAGCAGCTTGGCGGACAGGGGACGGAACACCGGGGAGCTGTTTTTT. It translates to CASSLADRGRNTGELFF.

V is TRBV6-6 and J is TRBJ1-2; 9 bases match TRBD1. The V segment lost 4 bases and the J segment 2 bases; nucleotides outside the gene matches: 5. Germline V gene data show CDR1 as MNHNY and CDR2 as SVGAGI (reference sequence). The CDR3 consists of 15 residues. Written as DNA, the CDR3 is TGTGCCAGCAGTTCCCCGACAGGGGGGAACTATGGCTACACCTTC. Translated: CASSSPTGGNYGYTF.

Concerning this clone itself: In the same sample, other DNA sequences code for this CDR3. V and J are TRBV5-1 and TRBJ1-4; no firm D call. V was trimmed by 0 bases and J by 0 bases, leaving 3 bases between them. Looked up from germline, CDR1 is SGHRS and CDR2 is YFSETQ. The length of the CDR3 is 14 residues. The DNA for the CDR3 is TGCGCCAGCAGCTTGGGGTCAACTAATGAAAAACTGTTTTTT. Its translation is CASSLGSTNEKLFF.

The chain has TRBV6-1 and TRBJ1-4; no clear D gene. V lost 2 bases to trimming and J lost 8 bases, with 21 bases between them. The CDR3 totals 17 residues. Per germline, CDR1 MNHNS and CDR2 SASEGT. The DNA for the CDR3 is TGTGCCAGCAGTGAAAGCCCTAGGGCCGTCGGAGGGGAAAAACTGTTTTTT. Translating it yields CASSESPRAVGGEKLFF.

CDR3 nucleotides: TGTGCCAGCAGTATAGGGAATGAGCAGTTCTTC. It translates to CASSIGNEQFF. This chain connects TRBV11-2 to TRBJ2-1; D is undetermined. The V end lost 6 bases, the J end lost 7 bases, and 7 bases lay between the germline ends. This CDR3 is built from 11 residues. CDR1 is SGHAT and CDR2 is FQNNGV in the germline V gene.

This sequence joins TRBV11-3 and TRBJ2-3; 10 nucleotides align to TRBD2. Trimming at V came to 3 bases and at J to 3 bases, leaving 9 bases not matched to a gene. The CDR3 is 17 amino acids. CDR1 and CDR2 (germline): SGHNT, YENEEA. CDR3 sequence (DNA): TGTGCCAGCAGCTTGGGAGTAAGCGGGAGGGGAACAGATACGCAGTATTTT. Translated: CASSLGVSGRGTDTQYF.

In this sample, this clone turned up once. J is TRBJ1-1 and V is TRBV7-2; perhaps TRBD1 as D (5 bases). Germline V gives CDR1 SGHTA, CDR2 FQGNSA. V gave up 1 base and J gave up 4 bases, with 13 bases separating them. The CDR3 is 15 residues long. CDR3 sequence reads: CASSLEAGRPTEAFF. Here the CDR3 DNA reads TGTGCCAGCAGCTTAGAGGCAGGGCGGCCCACTGAAGCTTTCTTT.